The present T cell receptor beta chain was sequenced within a study of blood T cell repertoires in COVID-19. The germline gives CDR1 KGHSH, CDR2 LQKENI. V dropped 1 base and J dropped 5; count of bases not matched to a gene: 4. This CDR3 region has 15 residues. Sequencing was performed with immunoSEQ multiplex PCR; in TCRdb, only in-frame clones are kept and a portion is missing. The table has roughly 200,000 clones, roughly 80% seen once; the top ten hold about 10%. This TCR was sampled from a woman of 80 years or more with COVID-19, enrolled during active disease. The chain links TRBV18 to TRBJ1-4; TRBD1 aligns across 7 bases. The sequenced sample was peripheral blood. CDR3 protein: CASSPQTGWNEKLFF. DNA of the CDR3: TGTGCCAGCTCACCACAGACAGGGTGGAATGAAAAACTGTTTTTT. Using reference TRBV18 and TRBJ1-4 for the parts outside the CDR3, the full variable domain is NAGVMQNPRHLVRRRGQEARLRCSPMKGHSHVYWYRQLPEEGLKFMVYLQKENIIDESGMPKERFSAEFPKEGPSILRIQQVVRGDSAAYFCASSPQTGWNEKLFFGSGTQLSVL.